Listed below are T cell receptor beta chains from one sample, sequenced in a study of Graves' ophthalmopathy and Graves' hyperthyroidism. TCRdb called the multiplex PCR reads again in MiXCR, with one record for every CDR3 protein. In the table there are about 40,000 distinct CDR3 sequences, 40% to 65% of which are singletons. The sequencing input was peripheral blood. The receptors shown here come from an adult man with Graves' ophthalmopathy. Each CDR3 is given with its conserved first and last residue. A D gene is named only where the DNA matches it firmly. A row's size may be missing; if present it is once, few, many or a size class.

j_call: TRBJ1-1
v_call: TRBV19
clone_size: -
d_call: TRBD1
cdr3_nt: TGTGCCAGTAGTATGGGGACAGGGGAGGACACTGAAGCTTTCTTT
cdr3_aa: CASSMGTGEDTEAFF

j_call: TRBJ2-2
v_call: TRBV6-4
clone_size: many
d_call: -
cdr3_nt: TGTGCCAGCAGTGACTCGGACAACACCGGGGAGCTGTTTTTT
cdr3_aa: CASSDSDNTGELFF

j_call: TRBJ2-7
v_call: TRBV19
clone_size: -
d_call: -
cdr3_nt: TGTGCCAGTAGTATAGACCAGGGAACCTACGAGCAGTACTTC
cdr3_aa: CASSIDQGTYEQYF

j_call: TRBJ2-7
v_call: TRBV20-1
clone_size: -
d_call: TRBD2
cdr3_nt: TGCAGTGCTAGGGGAAGAGGGACTAGCGGGAACGAGCAGTACTTC
cdr3_aa: CSARGRGTSGNEQYF

j_call: TRBJ2-7
v_call: TRBV10-1
clone_size: once
d_call: -
cdr3_nt: TGCGCCGGCAGCCCTGAAGTGGGCCGCCTGCGGGATTTACCCTATGAGCAGTACTTC
cdr3_aa: CAGSPEVGRLRDLPYEQYF

j_call: TRBJ2-7
v_call: TRBV5-6
clone_size: once
d_call: -
cdr3_nt: TGTGCCAGCAGCGAACGAGGCCCCTTTTTGGAGAGCTCCTACGAGCAGTACTTC
cdr3_aa: CASSERGPFLESSYEQYF

j_call: TRBJ1-1
v_call: TRBV15
clone_size: -
d_call: -
cdr3_nt: TGTGCCACCAGCAGGGCCCGATGGGGTGAAGCTTTCTTT
cdr3_aa: CATSRARWGEAFF

j_call: TRBJ1-3
v_call: TRBV10-3
clone_size: -
d_call: -
cdr3_nt: TGTGCCATCAGGGGAGCGAGCTCTGGAAACACCATATATTTT
cdr3_aa: CAIRGASSGNTIYF

j_call: TRBJ1-2
v_call: TRBV2
clone_size: -
d_call: TRBD1
cdr3_nt: TGTACCAGCAGTGAGCGGGACAGGGTGCATGGCTACACCTTC
cdr3_aa: CTSSERDRVHGYTF

j_call: TRBJ2-7
v_call: TRBV5-1
clone_size: many
d_call: TRBD1
cdr3_nt: TGCGCCAGCAGTACCGAACCTAGGGACAGGGGCTCCTACGAGCAGTACTTC
cdr3_aa: CASSTEPRDRGSYEQYF

j_call: TRBJ2-7
v_call: TRBV20-1
clone_size: -
d_call: -
cdr3_nt: TGCAGTGCTCCTAACCCCTACGAGCAGTACTTC
cdr3_aa: CSAPNPYEQYF

j_call: TRBJ1-1
v_call: TRBV28
clone_size: many
d_call: -
cdr3_nt: TGTGCCAGCAGTTTTACGGGGGCGCCGCCTGAAGCTTTCTTT
cdr3_aa: CASSFTGAPPEAFF

j_call: TRBJ2-1
v_call: TRBV10-2
clone_size: many
d_call: TRBD1
cdr3_nt: TGCGCCAGCAGTCTAACCGGGACAGGGGATTCCCTTGGGCAGTTCTTC
cdr3_aa: CASSLTGTGDSLGQFF

j_call: TRBJ2-7
v_call: TRBV10-1
clone_size: few
d_call: -
cdr3_nt: TGCGCCAGCAGTGCGGGAATAGGGACCTACGAGCAGTACTTC
cdr3_aa: CASSAGIGTYEQYF

j_call: TRBJ2-1
v_call: TRBV4-3
clone_size: many
d_call: -
cdr3_nt: TGCGCCAGCAGCCAAGATGGAGGGGCCTCCTACAATGAGCAGTTCTTC
cdr3_aa: CASSQDGGASYNEQFF

j_call: TRBJ2-5
v_call: TRBV29-1
clone_size: -
d_call: TRBD1
cdr3_nt: TGCAGCGTTGTCGGGTCGGGACAGCCCCGAGAGACCCAGTACTTC
cdr3_aa: CSVVGSGQPRETQYF

j_call: TRBJ1-1
v_call: TRBV13
clone_size: many
d_call: TRBD1
cdr3_nt: TGTGCCAGCAGCAGTACAGGGGGCACTGAAGCTTTCTTT
cdr3_aa: CASSSTGGTEAFF

j_call: TRBJ2-7
v_call: TRBV20-1
clone_size: -
d_call: -
cdr3_nt: TGCAGTGCACGGGCCATAAAAGCCTACGAGCAGTACTTC
cdr3_aa: CSARAIKAYEQYF

j_call: TRBJ1-4
v_call: TRBV6-4
clone_size: -
d_call: -
cdr3_nt: TGTGCCAGCAGTTACCCCAGGGAAAAACTGTTTTTT
cdr3_aa: CASSYPREKLFF

j_call: TRBJ1-2
v_call: TRBV9
clone_size: -
d_call: TRBD1
cdr3_nt: TGTGCCAGCAGCGTAGGCGGGGACAGGGGTAACTATGGCTACACCTTC
cdr3_aa: CASSVGGDRGNYGYTF

j_call: TRBJ2-2
v_call: TRBV25-1
clone_size: many
d_call: -
cdr3_nt: TGTGCCAGCAGACAGGGAGGGGGTACCGGGGAGCTGTTTTTT
cdr3_aa: CASRQGGGTGELFF

j_call: TRBJ1-1
v_call: TRBV20-1
clone_size: many
d_call: TRBD1
cdr3_nt: TGCAGTGCTAGAAACCAGGACAGGGGTGTGAACACTGAAGCTTTCTTT
cdr3_aa: CSARNQDRGVNTEAFF

j_call: TRBJ2-2
v_call: TRBV29-1
clone_size: few
d_call: -
cdr3_nt: TGCTCGCGCCGGGGAGGCGGGGAGCTGTTTTTT
cdr3_aa: CSRRGGGELFF

j_call: TRBJ2-3
v_call: TRBV6-5
clone_size: many
d_call: TRBD2
cdr3_nt: TGTGCCAGCAGTTCACCGGGACTAGCGGGGTTTGGCAGCACAGATACGCAGTATTTT
cdr3_aa: CASSSPGLAGFGSTDTQYF

j_call: TRBJ1-1
v_call: TRBV20-1
clone_size: -
d_call: -
cdr3_nt: TGCAGTGCTAGAGTTCGGGCCTCGGCGGGAGGGGAGCATAAGGCTTTCTTT
cdr3_aa: CSARVRASAGGEHKAFF

j_call: TRBJ2-3
v_call: TRBV6-6
clone_size: -
d_call: TRBD1
cdr3_nt: TGTGCCAGCAGTTTGGACAGGGGATTTGCAGATACGCAGTATTTT
cdr3_aa: CASSLDRGFADTQYF

j_call: TRBJ2-7
v_call: TRBV9
clone_size: -
d_call: TRBD1
cdr3_nt: TGTGCCAGCAGCGTCCAATCGACAGGGGGGACCTACGAGCAGTACTTC
cdr3_aa: CASSVQSTGGTYEQYF